Below, 15 T cell receptor beta chains from the same sample are listed, as sequenced in a study of T cells in narcolepsy. Repertoires were generated with immunoSEQ multiplex PCR, while TCRdb's copy carries only in-frame clones and drops some. The sample shows fewer than 30,000 clones, 75% to 90% of them seen only once. Sequenced: CD45RA- memory CD4+ T cells from PBMCs. The receptors were sampled from a human donor with narcolepsy.

This chain uses TRBV29-1 with TRBJ1-2, with D possibly TRBD1 on 6 matching bases. CDR1 SQVTM and CDR2 ANQGSEA come from the germline V gene. Trimming cost V 6 bases and J 8 bases, with 16 bases left between them. This CDR3 has 12 residues. The CDR3 region has the DNA TGCAGCGTGGCCCGGGACACCCACGGCTACACCTTC. Protein product: CSVARDTHGYTF.

The genes are TRBV2 and TRBJ2-1; a weak D match, TRBD1 (6 bases). V lost 2 bases to trimming and J lost 9 bases, with 8 bases between them. This CDR3 spans 12 amino acids. Germline V gene data show CDR1 as SNHLY and CDR2 as FYNNEI. In DNA, the CDR3 is TGTGCCAGCAGTGAACAGGGGCTTGAGCAGTTCTTC. Residues: CASSEQGLEQFF.

The chain recombines TRBV30 with TRBJ1-1; the D gene is possibly TRBD1 (5 bases). The CDR3 is 12 residues long. V was clipped by 5 bases and J by 1 base, with 8 bases between them. Germline CDR1 and CDR2: GTSNPN and SVGIG (reference sequence). In DNA form, the CDR3 reads TGTGCCTGGTCACAGGCGAACACTGAAGCTTTCTTT. Its protein is CAWSQANTEAFF.

The V and J genes are TRBV7-8 and TRBJ1-5; D gene ambiguous. The CDR3 is 16 amino acids. Germline V CDR1 and CDR2: SGHVS, FQNEAQ. V was cut by 7 bases and J by 2 bases, with 18 bases left in between. CDR3 nucleotide sequence: TGTGCCAGCACCGCACGGGAGGATTGGGGCAATCAGCCCCAGCATTTT. Residues: CASTAREDWGNQPQHF.

This chain connects TRBV11-2 to TRBJ1-2; no clear D gene. V was clipped by 0 bases and J by 8 bases, with 13 bases between them. The germline gives CDR1 SGHAT, CDR2 FQNNGV. This CDR3 region has 14 residues. CDR3 sequence reads: CASSLDPGNGGYTF. The CDR3 coding sequence is TGTGCCAGCAGCTTAGATCCGGGAAACGGAGGCTACACCTTC.

The rearrangement uses TRBV5-6 and TRBJ2-7, with TRBD2 matching over 13 bases. The V and J ends lost 4 bases and 1 base, in that order; junction bases with no gene match: 2. The CDR3 has 15 residues. CDR1 is SGHDT, CDR2 YYEEEE, per germline. CDR3 region: CASSPGLAGSYEQYF. CDR3 DNA: TGTGCCAGCAGCCCGGGACTAGCGGGGTCCTACGAGCAGTACTTC.

Written as DNA, the CDR3 is TGTGCCAGCAGTCTAAAACAGGGGGCTGGAAACACCATATATTTT. This gives the protein CASSLKQGAGNTIYF. This chain links TRBV7-2 with TRBJ1-3; the match to TRBD1 covers 8 bases. Germline V gene sequence: CDR1 SGHTA, CDR2 FQGNSA. The length of the CDR3 is 15 residues. Losses at the gene ends were 6 bases for V and 2 bases for J; bases not matched to a gene: 6.

This chain uses TRBV7-7 with TRBJ2-5; 8 nucleotides line up with TRBD2. The germline CDR1 and CDR2 sequences are SSHAT and FNYEAQ (reference sequence). J was trimmed by 7 bases and V by 1 base; bases with no gene match: 5. This CDR3 has 14 amino acids. Here the CDR3 DNA reads TGTGCCAGCAGCTTAGAGCGGGAGAGTGGGACCCAGTACTTC. Translating gives CASSLERESGTQYF. Variable domain in full (rest from reference TRBV7-7 and TRBJ2-5): GAGVSQSPRYKVTKRGQDVTLRCDPISSHATLYWYQQALGQGPEFLTYFNYEAQPDKSGLPSDRFSAERPEGSISTLTIQRTEQRDSAMYRCASSLERESGTQYFGPGTRLLVL.

V is TRBV19 and J is TRBJ2-5; 9 bases are shared with TRBD1. The last part of the DNA fits TRBJ2-7 better; the J call may be wrong. This CDR3 is 14 amino acids long. CDR1 and CDR2 from the germline V gene are LNHDA and SQIVND (reference sequence). The CDR3 nucleotides are TGTGCCAGTAGTACGGGACAGGGATCCTACGAGCAGTACTTC. Amino acid sequence: CASSTGQGSYEQYF.

There are a few counts of this clone. The chain combines TRBV4-2 with TRBJ2-7, with unresolved D. The germline gives CDR1 LGHNA, CDR2 YNFKEQ. This CDR3 is built from 13 residues. V lost 1 base and J 5 bases, leaving 9 bases between the germline ends. CDR3: CASSQAARHEQYF. Written as DNA, the CDR3 is TGTGCCAGCAGCCAAGCAGCGCGGCACGAGCAGTACTTC.

The V and J genes are TRBV7-2 and TRBJ1-1; 7 bases line up with TRBD1. CDR3 length equals 14 residues. Per the germline V gene, CDR1 is SGHTA and CDR2 is FQGNSA. V was pared by 0 bases and J by 11 bases, with 9 bases of the junction left unmatched. In nucleotides, the CDR3 is TGTGCCAGCAGCTTAGCTCCTGAGGGGGCTGGGGCTTTCTTT. It translates to CASSLAPEGAGAFF.

The rearrangement joins TRBV5-4 to TRBJ2-1, with 11 bases identical to TRBD2. Germline CDR1 reads SGHNT; CDR2 reads YYREEE (reference sequence). Trimming took 4 bases from V and 0 from J; bases not matched to a gene: 3. This CDR3 has 16 residues. DNA for the CDR3: TGTGCCAGCAGCACTGGGACTAGCGGCTCCTACAATGAGCAGTTCTTC. Translating it yields CASSTGTSGSYNEQFF.

The chain couples TRBV11-3 to TRBJ2-7, with D uncertain. V shed 0 bases and J shed 0 bases, with 15 bases lying between them. The CDR3 spans 17 residues. Germline loops: CDR1 SGHNT, CDR2 YENEEA. CDR3 coding DNA: TGTGCCAGCAGCTTAGAAGTTAACTTAAACGGCTCCTACGAGCAGTACTTC. Translated: CASSLEVNLNGSYEQYF. Together with reference TRBV11-3 and TRBJ2-7, the CDR3 gives the full variable domain: EAGVVQSPRYKIIEKKQPVAFWCNPISGHNTLYWYLQNLGQGPELLIRYENEEAVDDSQLPKDRFSAERLKGVDSTLKIQPAELGDSAVYLCASSLEVNLNGSYEQYFGPGTRLTVT.

This clone was counted once. The J gene is TRBJ2-5, the V gene TRBV18; 10 nucleotides agree with TRBD2. Unmatched junction bases numbered 15, after V lost 3 bases and J lost 2 bases. CDR1 is KGHSH, CDR2 LQKENI, per germline. The CDR3 extends over 19 amino acids. The CDR3 loop reads CASSPSSGRPAKLQETQYF. Written as DNA, the CDR3 is TGTGCCAGCTCACCCAGTAGCGGGAGGCCTGCCAAGCTTCAAGAGACCCAGTACTTC. The complete variable domain, with remaining parts taken from reference TRBV18 and TRBJ2-5, reads NAGVMQNPRHLVRRRGQEARLRCSPMKGHSHVYWYRQLPEEGLKFMVYLQKENIIDESGMPKERFSAEFPKEGPSILRIQQVVRGDSAAYFCASSPSSGRPAKLQETQYFGPGTRLLVL.

Here the CDR3 DNA reads TGTGCCAGCGGTATTGCGTTAACTAGCACAGATACGCAGTATTTT. Its protein is CASGIALTSTDTQYF. V and J are TRBV2 and TRBJ2-3; unclear D gene. The CDR3 extends over 15 amino acids. Per germline, CDR1 SNHLY and CDR2 FYNNEI. Trimming removed 8 bases at V and 0 bases at J, with 15 bases between.